The entry that follows covers one TCR beta chain sequence. Data came from immunoSEQ multiplex PCR; TCRdb stores just in-frame clones and leaves some out. The table has approximately 65,000 clones, 92% seen once. The record originates from a study of T cells after somatic rescue of genetic block. CDR3 length: 13 amino acids. CDR1 is LGHNT and CDR2 is FRNRAP in the germline V gene. V was trimmed by 1 base and J by 1 base, leaving 1 base between them. The chain combines TRBV12-5 with TRBJ2-2; D is uncertain. The TCR sequence derives from a man in his forties. The material sequenced was peripheral blood mononuclear cells (PBMCs). The CDR3 nucleotides read TGTGCTAGTGGTTTGGGGAACACCGGGGAGCTGTTTTTT. It specifies CASGLGNTGELFF. Using reference TRBV12-5 and TRBJ2-2 for the parts outside the CDR3, the full variable domain is DARVTQTPRHKVTEMGQEVTMRCQPILGHNTVFWYRQTMMQGLELLAYFRNRAPLDDSGMPKDRFSAEMPDATLATLKIQPSEPRDSAVYFCASGLGNTGELFFGEGSRLTVL.